This T cell receptor (beta chain) is drawn from a study of PD-1 blockade in classical Hodgkin lymphoma (dated by TCRdb to 2018 to 2021). General notes on the study: To define a peripheral blood immune signature of response to PD-1 blockade in classical Hodgkin lymphoma, the study combined TCR beta sequencing with CyTOF.

Note on this clone: The antigen this receptor binds is unknown. Base qualities are not provided; no much larger clone lies one nucleotide away.

Genomic DNA was extracted with the Qiagen DNeasy kit from unsorted PBMCs and from negatively selected CD4+ and CD8+ fractions. TCR beta CDR3 regions were amplified by immunoSEQ multiplex PCR using primers annealing to V and J segments. A synthetic immune receptor repertoire was used to minimize amplification bias, and any residual bias was removed computationally once sequencing was done. The authors' analysis ran thus. Custom Python scripts were used to quantify repertoire diversity as the Shannon entropy index. Unsorted, CD4+ and CD8+ repertoires were analyzed separately, except for combined analyses in which CD4+ and CD8+ sequences were merged in silico. The clones in this table, taken by TCRdb from immuneACCESS, are in-frame only. Not every clone is retained; where verified, under half of the shortfall comes from an unresolved V gene, and the cause of the rest is unknown. V and J calls and clone size are copied from that table; D and trimming were computed from the DNA. Recorded for this sample are roughly 32,000 clones; 85% to 95% of them occurred a single time. The ten largest clones represent roughly 2.5% of the sample.

In the paper's terms, the time point label means: newly diagnosed, previously untreated cHL patient sample. To serve as a comparison group for the relapsed/refractory trial patients, PBMCs were sequenced from patients with newly diagnosed, previously untreated classical Hodgkin lymphoma. Peripheral blood was collected in 8 mL Vacutainer Cell Preparation Tubes, from which PBMCs were isolated by centrifugation and then cryopreserved. Including cysteine and phenylalanine, the CDR3 has 14 amino acids. Just the 42-base CDR3 DNA is kept, in frame starting at base 1. A distance of 12 bases separates the germline ends of V and J, which lose 2 bases and 6 bases respectively. The germline V gene sets CDR1 to SGHVS and CDR2 to FNYEAQ. The paper as a whole reports these results and caveats: Only a single clinical trial cohort was studied, and what caused the repertoire differences, possibly disease activity or prior therapy, remained undefined. Baseline TCR diversity was reported as lower in newly diagnosed patients than in healthy donors, and lower still in relapsed/refractory patients.

This clonotype was sampled from a human donor with classical Hodgkin lymphoma. The material sequenced was peripheral blood mononuclear cells (PBMCs). Recombination connected TRBV7-6 to TRBJ2-3; a tentative D match to TRBD2 spans 6 bases. The DNA sequence follows: TGTGCCAGCAGCTTATTGGGCGGGGCTGATACGCAGTATTTT. Its translation is CASSLLGGADTQYF.